The 15 T cell receptor beta chains below were found in one sample sequenced in a study of identical twins. TCRdb itself ran the 5' RACE reads through MiXCR, one entry per CDR3 protein. In the table there are 600,000 to 850,000 distinct CDR3 sequences, roughly 20% of which are singletons. The sample was also reused in another study, on T cells expressing NK-cell markers.

Sequenced material: PBMCs. Receptors were obtained from a woman aged 18-29 years in good health.

This chain joins TRBV18 and TRBJ2-5, with no clear D. Trimming took 1 base from V and 5 from J, leaving 14 bases between them. The CDR3 covers 15 residues. Germline loops: CDR1 KGHSH, CDR2 LQKENI. The DNA for the CDR3 is TGTGCCAGCTCACCACTGAGCGCGCGGCAGGAGACCCAGTACTTC. Its protein is CASSPLSARQETQYF.

The chain uses TRBV12-3 or TRBV12-4 and TRBJ1-4, with D unresolved. This CDR3 is built from 15 residues. V gave up 2 bases and J gave up 0 bases, with 7 bases separating them. CDR3 sequence (DNA): TGTGCCAGCAGTTTAATGGGTGCAACTAATGAAAAACTGTTTTTT. Translated: CASSLMGATNEKLFF.

The chain employs TRBV29-1 and TRBJ1-2, with D unresolved. The CDR3 runs to 11 residues. Trimming removed 3 bases at V and 4 bases at J, with 6 bases between. CDR1 is SQVTM and CDR2 is ANQGSEA in the germline V gene. The CDR3 nucleotides read TGCAGCGTTGATCCGGGCTATGGCTACACCTTC. It is translated as CSVDPGYGYTF.

About this clonotype itself: The CDR3 carries no conserved terminal phenylalanine or tryptophan, so it likely arises from a read error. No DNA is shown, since the ends of the CDR3 on it are uncertain; the CDR3 is the one TCRdb lists. V gene TRBV5-6 combines with J gene TRBJ2-7; the DNA was not used to check the table's D call, TRBD1. Germline CDR1 is SGHDT and CDR2 is YYEEEE. Ends included, the CDR3 has 12 residues. CDR3 region: CASSFPSTDTAS.

The chain links TRBV6-2 or TRBV6-3 to TRBJ1-5, with D maybe TRBD1 (5 bases). This CDR3 has 20 residues. Germline CDR1 and CDR2: MNHEY and SVGEGT. V lost 4 bases, J lost 2 bases, and 27 bases lay in between. The CDR3 bases are TGTGCCAGCAGTTTCCGAATATCGGGGGACGCTCTGTCTGGCAATCAGCCCCAGCATTTT. As protein: CASSFRISGDALSGNQPQHF.

This clonotype came up many times. The V gene is TRBV15, the J gene TRBJ2-3, with D uncertain. Germline lookup yields CDR1 LNHNV and CDR2 YYDKDF (reference sequence). The CDR3 runs 15 residues. The V and J ends lost 1 base and 1 base respectively, with 9 bases between them. CDR3 residues: CATSRAYWGTDTQYF. In nucleotides, the CDR3 is TGTGCCACCAGCAGAGCCTACTGGGGCACAGATACGCAGTATTTT.

This clonotype has only a few counts. The V and J genes are TRBV12-3 or TRBV12-4 and TRBJ1-1, with TRBD1 identical over 7 bases. This CDR3 has 15 amino acids. Trimming took 5 bases from V and 5 from J; bases not matched to a gene: 11. CDR3 nucleotides: TGTGCCAGCAGTCTCGGGACAGTAGGGAGGACTGAAGCTTTCTTT. Encoded protein: CASSLGTVGRTEAFF.

This clonotype appeared once. The V call is TRBV7-9, the J call TRBJ2-5; 7 bases are a match to TRBD1. The germline gives CDR1 SEHNR, CDR2 FQNEAQ (reference sequence). CDR3 length: 15 amino acids. V shed 3 bases, J shed 4 bases, and the junction held 8 bases outside the gene matches. CDR3 amino acids: CASSFDRVGRETQYF. CDR3 sequence (DNA): TGTGCCAGCAGCTTTGACAGGGTAGGGAGAGAGACCCAGTACTTC.

The chain is built from TRBV7-8 and TRBJ1-6; D not resolved. This CDR3 contains 13 residues. The germline V gene encodes CDR1 SGHVS and CDR2 FQNEAQ. V lost 6 bases to trimming and J lost 5 bases, with 8 bases between them. CDR3 loop: CASSRRDNSPLHF. The CDR3 DNA follows: TGTGCCAGCAGTAGGAGGGATAATTCACCCCTCCACTTT.

The sample holds many counts of this clonotype. The chain links TRBV2 to TRBJ1-2, with D unresolved. CDR1 SNHLY and CDR2 FYNNEI come from the germline V gene. V lost 3 bases and J lost 4, with 6 bases in between. This CDR3 region has 12 residues. CDR3 DNA sequence: TGTGCCAGCAGTGATGAGGTCTATGGCTACACCTTC. Translated: CASSDEVYGYTF.

This clonotype occurred a few times. The chain employs TRBV6-1 and TRBJ2-3; a possible D gene is TRBD2 (7 bases). Trimming took 7 bases from V and 8 from J, leaving 22 bases between them. CDR3 length: 15 amino acids. CDR1 is MNHNS, CDR2 SASEGT, per germline. The CDR3 DNA is TGTGCCAGCACCAGAGGGGGGGCAGGGACGAGTACGCAGTATTTT. It codes for CASTRGGAGTSTQYF.

A few counts support this clonotype. The V and J genes are TRBV29-1 and TRBJ2-7; 7 bases line up with TRBD1. This CDR3 contains 13 residues. Germline V lookup: CDR1 SQVTM, CDR2 ANQGSEA. The J segment lost 1 base and the V segment lost 6 bases, leaving 6 bases of the junction unmatched. CDR3 in amino acids: CSVVTGPSYEQYF. CDR3 in DNA: TGCAGCGTCGTGACAGGGCCTTCCTACGAGCAGTACTTC.

The chain uses TRBV20-1 and TRBJ2-7; D remains ambiguous. Germline V gives CDR1 DFQATT, CDR2 SNEGSKA (reference sequence). This CDR3 has 15 amino acids. V lost 5 bases and J 0 bases, leaving 17 bases between the germline ends. This CDR3 reads CSALMAPMSSYEQYF. The CDR3, as DNA: TGCAGTGCTCTCATGGCGCCCATGAGCTCCTACGAGCAGTACTTC.

V is TRBV20-1 and J is TRBJ2-3; possible D gene TRBD1, 5 bases. V was trimmed by 0 bases and J by 5 bases, leaving 15 bases between them. This CDR3 spans 15 amino acids. In germline, CDR1 is DFQATT, CDR2 SNEGSKA (reference sequence). Here the CDR3 reads CSARDFRVLGDTQYF. CDR3 bases: TGCAGTGCTAGAGATTTCAGGGTTTTAGGAGATACGCAGTATTTT.

This clonotype was counted a few times. The rearrangement joins TRBV12-3 or TRBV12-4 to TRBJ1-1, with 8 bases that match TRBD1. V lost 6 bases, J lost 11 bases, and 8 bases stayed unmatched. The CDR3 covers 12 residues. CDR3 nucleotides: TGTGCCAGCAGAACAGGGGGTCTGGGGGCTTTCTTT. Translating it yields CASRTGGLGAFF.